This TCR beta chain was identified during a study of blood T cell repertoires in COVID-19. Study details: Acute and convalescent COVID-19 specimens originated in the United States, Italy and Spain. T cells, B-cell-depleted T cells, or PBMCs provided the cDNA or gDNA that served as material.

A few counts support this clone. Per the authors' pipeline: Estimated nucleated cell counts came from reference gene primer amplification. Repertoires were generated with immunoSEQ multiplex PCR, while TCRdb's copy carries only in-frame clones and drops some. V and J calls and clone size are copied from that table; D and trimming were computed from the DNA. The profile shows roughly 230,000 clones, approximately 83% of them singletons. In germline, CDR1 is SGHRS, CDR2 YFSETQ. The V gene end was trimmed by 3 bases and the J gene end by 8 bases; junction bases not matched to a gene: 9. The CDR3 is made up of 14 amino acids.

The sample consisted of peripheral blood. This chain joins TRBV5-1 and TRBJ1-2, with TRBD1 matching over 8 bases. This receptor was obtained from a man between 45 and 60 years old with active or convalescent COVID-19. CDR3 loop: CASSSTDRGWGYTF. CDR3 nucleotide sequence: TGCGCCAGCAGCTCGACAGACAGGGGTTGGGGCTACACCTTC.